The 32 T cell receptor beta chains below come from one sample, sequenced in a study of cytomegalovirus exposure and HLA in healthy donors (dated by TCRdb to about 2017). Library prep was done by the immunoSEQ multiplex PCR assay. For the multiplex PCR, a mixture combining 60 forward primers for TCR Vbeta segments and 13 reverse primers for TCR Jbeta segments was used. This is the immuneACCESS table as TCRdb keeps it, with only in-frame sequences that have V and J called. A part of the clones is gone; compared with another copy, unresolved V genes explain less than half, and the rest is unexplained. This sample comprises roughly 100,000 clones, approximately 79% of them detected only once. Of the sample, 5.8% falls within the top ten clones. The sequencing input was PBMCs. The receptor source for this set is a man between 60 and 75 years old in good health and CMV-seropositive.

The rearrangement links TRBV10-1 to TRBJ1-2; D remains unclear. V was clipped by 6 bases and J by 8 bases, with 16 bases between them. CDR3 length: 13 amino acids. Germline-derived CDR1 and CDR2 are WNHNN and SYGVQD (reference sequence). The CDR3 protein is CASSPEGSRGYTF. In DNA, the CDR3 is TGCGCCAGCAGCCCTGAGGGTTCTAGAGGCTACACCTTC.

The V call is TRBV2, the J call TRBJ2-1, with a possible D match to TRBD2 (5 bases). This CDR3 is 14 amino acids long. Trimming shortened V by 3 bases and J by 4 bases, and 10 bases separated the two germline ends. CDR1 is SNHLY, CDR2 FYNNEI, per germline. The CDR3 sequence: CASSDRRSYNEQFF. The CDR3 DNA reads as TGTGCCAGCAGTGACAGGAGGAGTTACAATGAGCAGTTCTTC.

A note on this clone: A junction boundary mismatches the germline segment, possibly from a read error. V is TRBV28 and J is TRBJ1-6; no clear D gene. Germline CDR1 is MDHEN and CDR2 is SYDVKM. The length of the CDR3 is 14 residues. For the CDR3, the DNA is TGTGCCAGCAGTTTAGGTCAGAATAATTCACCCCCCCACTTT. This translates into CASSLGQNNSPPHF.

The genes are TRBV18 and TRBJ2-5; unclear D gene. The germline V and J ends were trimmed by 1 base and 4 bases, with 4 bases remaining between them. Germline CDR1 reads KGHSH; CDR2 reads LQKENI. The CDR3 extends over 12 amino acids. The CDR3 sequence is CASSPRLETQYF. In nucleotides, the CDR3 is TGTGCCAGCTCACCACGGCTAGAGACCCAGTACTTC.

The chain uses TRBV18 and TRBJ2-2, with D perhaps TRBD1 (6 bases). Trimming removed 4 bases from V and 6 bases from J, with 15 bases in between. This CDR3 is 15 amino acids long. The germline V gene has CDR1 KGHSH and CDR2 LQKENI. CDR3 sequence (DNA): TGTGCCAGCTCACGGGCGGACAGCCCGTCCGGGGAGCTGTTTTTT. Its translation is CASSRADSPSGELFF.

This rearrangement joins TRBV5-4 to TRBJ2-5; D possibly corresponds to TRBD2 (6 bases). V gave up 3 bases and J gave up 5 bases, with 17 bases separating them. The CDR3 runs to 15 residues. Germline-derived CDR1 and CDR2 are SGHNT and YYREEE (reference sequence). This CDR3 reads CASSSDPGSQETQYF. The CDR3 DNA reads as TGTGCCAGCAGCTCCGACCCCGGGAGTCAGGAGACCCAGTACTTC.

V is TRBV7-2 and J is TRBJ2-3, with 8 bases aligning to TRBD2. This CDR3 is 15 amino acids long. Germline values: CDR1 SGHTA, CDR2 FQGNSA. V lost 5 bases and J lost 3; bases outside the gene matches: 7. In nucleotides, the CDR3 is TGTGCCAGCAGCCCGGGGGGGTGGAGTACAGATACGCAGTATTTT. Translating gives CASSPGGWSTDTQYF.

This sequence joins TRBV11-2 and TRBJ2-3; TRBD2 aligns across 10 bases. V lost 3 bases to trimming and J lost 2 bases; unmatched junction nucleotides: 5. Germline CDR1 and CDR2: SGHAT and FQNNGV. This CDR3 spans 16 amino acids. Here the CDR3 DNA reads TGTGCCAGCAGCTTCATAGCGGGGGGTCTCACAGATACGCAGTATTTT. Amino acid sequence: CASSFIAGGLTDTQYF.

V and J are TRBV9 and TRBJ2-2; weak D call: TRBD2 (6 bases). The CDR3 covers 17 residues. CDR1 and CDR2 from the germline V gene are SGDLS and YYNGEE. The V gene lost 0 bases and the J gene lost 1 base, with 13 bases spanning the gap. CDR3 amino acids: CASSVVTGGGNTGELFF. Written as DNA, the CDR3 is TGTGCCAGCAGCGTAGTTACCGGGGGTGGGAACACCGGGGAGCTGTTTTTT.

V gene TRBV6-5 combines with J gene TRBJ2-7; the D gene is possibly TRBD2 (6 bases). V dropped 6 bases and J dropped 7 bases, with 16 bases sitting between them. Germline V lookup: CDR1 MNHEY, CDR2 SVGAGI. There are 13 residues in the CDR3. The CDR3 protein is CASRETVGREQYF. The CDR3 nucleotides read TGTGCCAGCAGAGAGACGGTAGGGAGGGAGCAGTACTTC.

This clone has just a few counts. CDR3: CASSGAGRPNSPLHF. The CDR3 DNA sequence: TGTGCCAGCAGCGGCGCAGGGCGGCCTAATTCACCCCTCCACTTT. This sequence joins TRBV7-2 and TRBJ1-6; D perhaps matches TRBD1 (5 bases). Germline V gives CDR1 SGHTA, CDR2 FQGNSA. This CDR3 has 15 amino acids. The ends were cut back, 5 bases at V and 6 bases at J, with 14 bases in the middle.

This clone was counted a few times. The chain recombines TRBV5-6 with TRBJ1-1; possibly TRBD1 for D (6 bases). CDR3 length: 16 amino acids. V was shortened by 2 bases and J by 3 bases, with 17 bases between the two germline ends. CDR1 and CDR2 from the germline V gene are SGHDT and YYEEEE. The CDR3 DNA sequence: TGTGCCAGCAGCTTTAGGGGGTTAGGTGTGGACACTGAAGCTTTCTTT. Translating it yields CASSFRGLGVDTEAFF. Full variable domain (missing parts from reference TRBV5-6 and TRBJ1-1): DAGVTQSPTHLIKTRGQQVTLRCSPKSGHDTVSWYQQALGQGPQFIFQYYEEEERQRGNFPDRFSGHQFPNYSSELNVNALLLGDSALYLCASSFRGLGVDTEAFFGQGTRLTVV.

This clone was counted between two and nine times. The rearrangement uses TRBV4-1 and TRBJ2-7; D is uncertain. Trimming removed 1 base from V and 3 bases from J, with 13 bases in between. Germline CDR1 and CDR2: MGHRA and YSYEKL. The CDR3 has 15 residues. The CDR3 loop is CASSQVPDSNYEQYF. For the CDR3, the DNA is TGCGCCAGCAGCCAAGTCCCCGACTCCAACTACGAGCAGTACTTC.

This rearrangement joins TRBV6-4 to TRBJ2-7; a possible D gene is TRBD1 (6 bases). V was shortened by 0 bases and J by 1 base, with 13 bases between the two germline ends. The CDR3 runs to 16 residues. Germline CDR1 is MRHNA and CDR2 is SNTAGT. CDR3 sequence: CASSDSTPGQSYEQYF. The CDR3 DNA reads as TGTGCCAGCAGTGACTCGACCCCGGGACAATCCTACGAGCAGTACTTC.

The J gene is TRBJ2-3, the V gene TRBV11-3; 14 nucleotides align to TRBD2. This CDR3 is built from 16 residues. The ends lost 5 bases at V and 4 bases at J; junction bases unmatched: 5. CDR1 is SGHNT, CDR2 YENEEA, per germline. The CDR3 coding sequence is TGTGCCAGCAGCGCGACTAGCGGGGGGGCCGCAGATACGCAGTATTTT. As protein: CASSATSGGAADTQYF.

The rearrangement joins TRBV29-1 to TRBJ2-7; 8 bases are a match to TRBD1. This CDR3 has 17 residues. The V and J ends lost 0 bases and 5 bases, in that order; junction bases with no gene match: 15. Germline loops: CDR1 SQVTM, CDR2 ANQGSEA. As DNA, the CDR3 is TGCAGCGTTGAAGAAAGAGGGACAGGCTTACTCTGGGACGAGCAGTACTTC. Translated: CSVEERGTGLLWDEQYF.

The rearrangement links TRBV7-6 to TRBJ1-2, with D tentatively TRBD1 (6 bases). This CDR3 region has 13 residues. Germline V gene sequence: CDR1 SGHVS, CDR2 FNYEAQ. The ends were cut back, 1 base at V and 7 bases at J, with 10 bases in the middle. The CDR3 DNA sequence: TGTGCCAGCAGCTTAGACAGGGAGGGTGGCTACACCTTC. Amino acid sequence: CASSLDREGGYTF.

The CDR3, as DNA: TGTGCCAGCAGCTTAGCGGGGCAACCCTACGAGCAGTACTTC. Amino acids: CASSLAGQPYEQYF. This chain joins TRBV7-9 and TRBJ2-5; D possibly corresponds to TRBD1 (5 bases). The J call may be in error: the DNA end matches TRBJ2-7 better. The germline gives CDR1 SEHNR, CDR2 FQNEAQ (reference sequence). The CDR3 spans 14 residues.

The gene calls are TRBV27 and TRBJ1-3; no definite D call. V was pared by 0 bases and J by 0 bases, with 18 bases between. Germline CDR1 MNHEY, CDR2 SMNVEV (reference sequence). This CDR3 is 19 amino acids long. CDR3 bases: TGTGCCAGCAGTTTATCAGGACTCTCTGCACTAAACTCTGGAAACACCATATATTTT. Translation gives CASSLSGLSALNSGNTIYF.

The chain couples TRBV5-1 to TRBJ2-1, with 8 bases matching TRBD1. J was trimmed by 6 bases and V by 0 bases; bases with no gene match: 5. CDR3 size: 15 residues. Germline V lookup: CDR1 SGHRS, CDR2 YFSETQ. The CDR3 region has the DNA TGCGCCAGCAGCTTGGGGGGGACAGGACCCAATGAGCAGTTCTTC. Translating gives CASSLGGTGPNEQFF.

The chain has TRBV7-2 and TRBJ1-5; TRBD1 is a possible D gene (5 bases). Between the trimmed V and J ends, which lost 5 bases and 11 bases, there was a span of 13 bases. The V gene's germline CDR1 is SGHTA and CDR2 FQGNSA. The length of the CDR3 is 12 residues. The CDR3 sequence: CASSKQGAAQHF. In DNA form, the CDR3 reads TGTGCCAGCAGCAAACAAGGGGCGGCCCAGCATTTT.

With regard to this clone: Sequence at one end of the junction differs from germline and may be a read error. The same CDR3 also results from other DNA sequences found in this sample. The chain has TRBV19 and TRBJ1-6, with D tentatively TRBD1 (6 bases). Germline assignment: CDR1 LNHDA and CDR2 SQIVND (reference sequence). CDR3 size: 14 residues. CDR3 nucleotide sequence: TGTGCCAGTAGACGACAGGACGTCAATTCGCCCCTCCACTTT. This translates into CASRRQDVNSPLHF.

This clone appeared once. The V call is TRBV29-1, the J call TRBJ1-3; 7 bases align to TRBD1. The CDR3 consists of 13 residues. With V trimmed by 2 bases and J by 3 bases, 1 base remained unmatched. Germline CDR1 and CDR2: SQVTM and ANQGSEA. Written as DNA, the CDR3 is TGCAGCGTTGAACAGGGGGTTGGAAACACCATATATTTT. Residues: CSVEQGVGNTIYF.

This sequence joins TRBV9 and TRBJ2-1, with D possibly being TRBD1 (5 bases). The CDR3 length is 17 residues. Germline V CDR1 and CDR2: SGDLS, YYNGEE. With 0 bases removed from V and 5 bases from J, the gap between germline ends came to 18 bases. CDR3 residues: CASSVVDRPPPHNEQFF. The CDR3 DNA sequence: TGTGCCAGCAGCGTAGTAGACAGACCCCCTCCTCACAATGAGCAGTTCTTC. Based on the CDR3 plus reference TRBV9 and TRBJ2-1, the full variable domain is DSGVTQTPKHLITATGQRVTLRCSPRSGDLSVYWYQQSLDQGLQFLIQYYNGEERAKGNILERFSAQQFPDLHSELNLSSLELGDSALYFCASSVVDRPPPHNEQFFGPGTRLTVL.

The CDR3 region is CASSFSATNEKLFF. DNA of the CDR3: TGTGCCAGCTCGTTTTCCGCAACTAATGAAAAACTGTTTTTT. This rearrangement joins TRBV25-1 to TRBJ1-4, with unresolved D. The germline gives CDR1 MGHDK, CDR2 SYGVNS. There are 14 residues in the CDR3. Trimming took 8 bases from V and 0 from J, leaving 10 bases between them.

The chain is built from TRBV10-1 and TRBJ2-7, with TRBD2 matching 11 bases. The J segment lost 2 bases and the V segment lost 6 bases, leaving 6 bases of the junction unmatched. Germline lookup yields CDR1 WNHNN and CDR2 SYGVQD (reference sequence). The CDR3 spans 15 residues. The CDR3 spells CASSTGTSGTYEQYF. The CDR3 bases are TGCGCCAGCAGCACCGGGACTAGCGGAACCTACGAGCAGTACTTC.

The V gene is TRBV2, the J gene TRBJ2-1, with a tentative D call TRBD2 (6 bases). V was pared by 6 bases and J by 7 bases, with 19 bases between. The CDR3 sequence is 15 residues long. Germline CDR1 is SNHLY and CDR2 is FYNNEI. As DNA, the CDR3 is TGTGCCAGCAGACGTCGAGTCGGGGCGGGAAATGAGCAGTTCTTC. This gives the protein CASRRRVGAGNEQFF.

On this clone itself: No conserved phenylalanine or tryptophan ends this CDR3, so it is likely a read error. This sequence joins TRBV5-1 and TRBJ1-6, with a tentative D call TRBD1 (5 bases). This CDR3 has 15 residues. V lost 0 bases and J 7 bases, leaving 11 bases between the germline ends. Germline CDR1 reads SGHRS; CDR2 reads YFSETQ. CDR3 nucleotide sequence: TGCGCCAGCAGCTTGGCCTGGCAGGGCAATTCACCCCTCCACCTT. Residues: CASSLAWQGNSPLHL.

V is TRBV4-2 and J is TRBJ1-5; D is ambiguous. The CDR3 runs 15 residues. Trimming pared 0 bases from V and 3 bases from J, leaving 9 bases between. Germline CDR1 and CDR2: LGHNA and YNFKEQ. The CDR3 coding sequence is TGTGCCAGCAGCCAAGATGGGCAGGTCAATCAGCCCCAGCATTTT. This codes for CASSQDGQVNQPQHF.

The V and J genes are TRBV7-3 and TRBJ2-2; possible D gene TRBD1, 6 bases. Trimming left V 5 bases short and J 0 bases short, with 16 bases between. CDR3 length equals 17 residues. Looked up from germline, CDR1 is SGHTA and CDR2 is FQGTGA. CDR3 nucleotides: TGTGCCAGCAGCCCTTTCCCCCGGGACACGAACACCGGGGAGCTGTTTTTT. Its translation is CASSPFPRDTNTGELFF.

The J gene is TRBJ2-5, the V gene TRBV6-5; 8 bases map to TRBD1. Per germline, CDR1 MNHEY and CDR2 SVGAGI. The V segment lost 6 bases and the J segment 5 bases; nucleotides outside the gene matches: 11. The CDR3 runs 15 residues. The CDR3 protein is CASRSGQGRGETQYF. As DNA, the CDR3 is TGTGCCAGCAGAAGCGGACAGGGACGAGGGGAGACCCAGTACTTC.

The rearrangement uses TRBV7-9 and TRBJ2-3; the D is unclear. Germline assignment: CDR1 SEHNR and CDR2 FQNEAQ (reference sequence). The CDR3 loop spans 12 amino acids. The V end was cut by 5 bases, the J end by 0 bases, with 3 bases between. The CDR3: CASSPSTDTQYF. The CDR3 DNA sequence: TGTGCCAGCAGCCCTAGCACAGATACGCAGTATTTT. Full variable domain (rest looked up from reference TRBV7-9 and TRBJ2-3): DTGVSQNPRHKITKRGQNVTFRCDPISEHNRLYWYRQTLGQGPEFLTYFQNEAQLEKSRLLSDRFSAERPKGSFSTLEIQRTEQGDSAMYLCASSPSTDTQYFGPGTRLTVL.